Each of the 2 T cell receptor beta chains below was sequenced from the same sample in a study of graft-versus-host responses after intestinal transplantation. Here immunoSEQ multiplex PCR was the method, and the copy in TCRdb shows in-frame clones only, minus some. The sample consists of tens of thousands of clones, 33% of them appearing once. Responders (roughly 200,000, CFSE-labeled) were co-plated with roughly 200,000 irradiated, violet-dye-labeled stimulators. The sequences come from alloreactive CD8+ T cells from a mixed lymphocyte reaction culture, collected before intestinal transplant. As for subset: CFSE-low proliferating T cells sorted from roughly 6-day pre-transplant mixed lymphocyte reaction (GvH or HvG direction). All receptors come from a human patient who received an intestinal transplant.

The chain links TRBV27 to TRBJ2-7; tentative D call: TRBD1 (6 bases). The germline V gene encodes CDR1 MNHEY and CDR2 SMNVEV (reference sequence). V lost 5 bases and J 2 bases, leaving 10 bases between the germline ends. CDR3 length equals 13 residues. The CDR3 nucleotides read TGTGCCAGCAGTCCTGGACAGCCCTACGAGCAGTACTTC. It translates to CASSPGQPYEQYF.

The chain employs TRBV29-1 and TRBJ2-5; 7 nucleotides line up with TRBD1. The CDR3 contains 16 residues. Germline V gene lookup returns CDR1 SQVTM and CDR2 ANQGSEA. Trimming cost V 6 bases and J 5 bases; bases outside gene matches: 18. CDR3 protein: CSVQPDFDREEETQYF. Written as DNA, the CDR3 is TGCAGCGTCCAACCCGACTTTGACAGGGAAGAGGAGACCCAGTACTTC.